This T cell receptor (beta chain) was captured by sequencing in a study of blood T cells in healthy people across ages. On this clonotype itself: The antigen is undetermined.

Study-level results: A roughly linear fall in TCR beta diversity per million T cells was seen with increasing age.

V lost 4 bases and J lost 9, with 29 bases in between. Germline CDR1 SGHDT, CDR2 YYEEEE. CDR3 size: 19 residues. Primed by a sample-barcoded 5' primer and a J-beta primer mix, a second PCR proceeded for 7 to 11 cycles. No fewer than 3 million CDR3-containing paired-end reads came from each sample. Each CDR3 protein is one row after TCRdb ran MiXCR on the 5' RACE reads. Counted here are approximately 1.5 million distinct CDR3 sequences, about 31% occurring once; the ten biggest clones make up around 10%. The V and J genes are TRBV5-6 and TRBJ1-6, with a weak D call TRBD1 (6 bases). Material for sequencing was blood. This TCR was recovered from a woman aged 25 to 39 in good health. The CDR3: CASSQRAPQGRGRASPLHF. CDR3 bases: TGTGCCAGCAGCCAAAGGGCGCCACAGGGACGGGGAAGGGCTTCACCCCTCCACTTT.